This TCR beta chain was sequenced during a study of blood T cell repertoires in COVID-19. Study-wide background: COVID-19 samples collected from the United States, Italy and Spain covered acute and convalescent phases.

V was pared by 7 bases and J by 4 bases, with 4 bases of the junction left unmatched. Per germline, CDR1 MDHEN and CDR2 SYDVKM. The CDR3 has 14 amino acids. Profiling relied on immunoSEQ multiplex PCR, and the TCRdb table lists in-frame clones only, not all of them. The table has 290,000 or so clones, about 90% seen once. The chain combines TRBV28 with TRBJ2-7; 13 bases fit TRBD2. This receptor was taken from a man aged 18-30 years with active or convalescent COVID-19. Input material: peripheral blood. This CDR3 reads CASTRTSGSYEQYF. Written as DNA, the CDR3 is TGTGCCAGCACTAGGACTAGCGGGAGTTACGAGCAGTACTTC.